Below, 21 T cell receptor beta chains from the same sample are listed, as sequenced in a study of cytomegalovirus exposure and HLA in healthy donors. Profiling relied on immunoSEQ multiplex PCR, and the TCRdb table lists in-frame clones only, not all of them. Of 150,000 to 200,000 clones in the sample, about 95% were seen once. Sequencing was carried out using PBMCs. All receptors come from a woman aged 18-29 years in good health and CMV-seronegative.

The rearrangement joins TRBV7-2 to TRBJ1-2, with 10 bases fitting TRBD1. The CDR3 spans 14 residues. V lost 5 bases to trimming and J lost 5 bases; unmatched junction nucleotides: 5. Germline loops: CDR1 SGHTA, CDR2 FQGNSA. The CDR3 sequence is CASSLGTGAYGYTF. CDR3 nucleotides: TGTGCCAGCAGCCTCGGGACAGGGGCTTATGGCTACACCTTC.

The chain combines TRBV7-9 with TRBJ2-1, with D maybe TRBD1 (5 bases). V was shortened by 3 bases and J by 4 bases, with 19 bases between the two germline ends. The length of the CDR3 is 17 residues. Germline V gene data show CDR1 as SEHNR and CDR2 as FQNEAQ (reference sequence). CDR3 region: CASSFIPSGQVYNEQFF. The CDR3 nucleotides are TGTGCCAGCAGCTTCATCCCATCAGGACAAGTATACAATGAGCAGTTCTTC.

This CDR3 is CASSQEGSANYGYTF. CDR3 nucleotides: TGTGCCAGTAGTCAAGAGGGCAGTGCTAACTATGGCTACACCTTC. This chain uses TRBV19 with TRBJ1-2; no definite D call. V lost 5 bases, J lost 0 bases, and 13 bases lay in between. Germline CDR1 is LNHDA and CDR2 is SQIVND (reference sequence). This CDR3 region has 15 residues.

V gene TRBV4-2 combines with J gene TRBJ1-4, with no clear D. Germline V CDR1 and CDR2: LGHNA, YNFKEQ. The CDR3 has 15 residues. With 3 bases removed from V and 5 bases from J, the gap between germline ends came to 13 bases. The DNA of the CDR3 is TGTGCCAGCAGCCAGCAGTCGCCCGTGAATGAAAAACTGTTTTTT. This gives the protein CASSQQSPVNEKLFF.

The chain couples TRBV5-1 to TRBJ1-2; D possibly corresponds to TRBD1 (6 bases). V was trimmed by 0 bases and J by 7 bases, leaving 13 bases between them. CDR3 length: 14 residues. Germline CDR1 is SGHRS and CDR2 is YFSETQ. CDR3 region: CASSLEPTGSGYTF. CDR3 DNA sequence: TGCGCCAGCAGCTTGGAGCCTACAGGGAGTGGCTACACCTTC. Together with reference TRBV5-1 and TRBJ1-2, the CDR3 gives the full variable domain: KAGVTQTPRYLIKTRGQQVTLSCSPISGHRSVSWYQQTPGQGLQFLFEYFSETQRNKGNFPGRFSGRQFSNSRSEMNVSTLELGDSALYLCASSLEPTGSGYTFGSGTRLTVV.

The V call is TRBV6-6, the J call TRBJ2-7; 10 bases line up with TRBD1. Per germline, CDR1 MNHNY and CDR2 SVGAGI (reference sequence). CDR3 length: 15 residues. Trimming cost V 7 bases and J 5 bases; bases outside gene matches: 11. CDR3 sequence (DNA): TGTGCCAGCACCGATTCCGGGACAGGGGTCCACGAGCAGTACTTC. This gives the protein CASTDSGTGVHEQYF.

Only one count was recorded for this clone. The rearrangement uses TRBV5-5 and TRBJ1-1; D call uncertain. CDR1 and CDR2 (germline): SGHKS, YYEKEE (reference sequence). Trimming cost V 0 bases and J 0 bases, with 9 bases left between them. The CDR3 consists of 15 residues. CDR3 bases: TGTGCCAGCAGCTTGGGCGTGAGAATGAACACTGAAGCTTTCTTT. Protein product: CASSLGVRMNTEAFF.

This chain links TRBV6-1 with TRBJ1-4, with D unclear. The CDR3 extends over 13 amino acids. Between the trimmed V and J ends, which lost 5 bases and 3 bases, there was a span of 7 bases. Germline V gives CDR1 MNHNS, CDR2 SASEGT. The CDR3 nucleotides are TGTGCCAGCAGTTTGGCAGCTAATGAAAAACTGTTTTTT. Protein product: CASSLAANEKLFF.

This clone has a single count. Here the CDR3 reads CASSQAGFNSNQPQHF. The CDR3 nucleotides read TGCGCCAGCAGCCAAGCCGGGTTTAATAGCAATCAGCCCCAGCATTTT. The chain has TRBV4-1 and TRBJ1-5; no reliable D call. The germline V and J ends were trimmed by 1 base and 0 bases, with 10 bases remaining between them. Germline CDR1 reads MGHRA; CDR2 reads YSYEKL. This CDR3 has 16 residues.

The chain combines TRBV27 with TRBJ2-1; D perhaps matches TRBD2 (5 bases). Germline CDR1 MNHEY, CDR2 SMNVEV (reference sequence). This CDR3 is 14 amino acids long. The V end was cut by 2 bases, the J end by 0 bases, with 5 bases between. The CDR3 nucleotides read TGTGCCAGCAGTTTAACTAGCTCCTACAATGAGCAGTTCTTC. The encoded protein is CASSLTSSYNEQFF.

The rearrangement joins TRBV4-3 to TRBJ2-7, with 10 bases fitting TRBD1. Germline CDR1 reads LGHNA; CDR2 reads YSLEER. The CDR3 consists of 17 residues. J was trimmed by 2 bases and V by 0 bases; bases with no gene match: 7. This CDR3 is CASSQELRDRGPYEQYF. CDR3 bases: TGCGCCAGCAGCCAAGAACTCCGGGACAGGGGACCCTACGAGCAGTACTTC.

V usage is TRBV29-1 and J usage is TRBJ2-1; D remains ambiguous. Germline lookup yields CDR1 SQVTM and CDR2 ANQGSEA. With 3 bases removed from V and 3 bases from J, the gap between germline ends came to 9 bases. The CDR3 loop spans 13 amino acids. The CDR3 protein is CSVDGRSYNEQFF. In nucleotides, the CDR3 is TGCAGCGTTGACGGAAGGAGCTACAATGAGCAGTTCTTC.

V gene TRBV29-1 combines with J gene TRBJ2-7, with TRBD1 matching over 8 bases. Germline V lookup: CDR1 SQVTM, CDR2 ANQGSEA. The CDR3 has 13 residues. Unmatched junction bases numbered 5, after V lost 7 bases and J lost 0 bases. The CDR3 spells CSAEDRDSYEQYF. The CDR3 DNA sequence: TGCAGCGCCGAGGACAGGGACTCCTACGAGCAGTACTTC.

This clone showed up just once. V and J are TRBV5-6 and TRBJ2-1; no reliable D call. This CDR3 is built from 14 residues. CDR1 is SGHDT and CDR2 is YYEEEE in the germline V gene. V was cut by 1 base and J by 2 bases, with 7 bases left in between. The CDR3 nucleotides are TGTGCCAGCAGCTTGCGAGGCCCCTACAATGAGCAGTTCTTC. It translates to CASSLRGPYNEQFF.

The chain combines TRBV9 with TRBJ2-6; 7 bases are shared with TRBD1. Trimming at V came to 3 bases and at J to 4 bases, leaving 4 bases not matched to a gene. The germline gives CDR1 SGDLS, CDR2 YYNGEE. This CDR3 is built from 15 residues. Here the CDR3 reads CASSADRAGANVLTF. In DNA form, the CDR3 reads TGTGCCAGCAGCGCCGACAGGGCAGGGGCCAACGTCCTGACTTTC.

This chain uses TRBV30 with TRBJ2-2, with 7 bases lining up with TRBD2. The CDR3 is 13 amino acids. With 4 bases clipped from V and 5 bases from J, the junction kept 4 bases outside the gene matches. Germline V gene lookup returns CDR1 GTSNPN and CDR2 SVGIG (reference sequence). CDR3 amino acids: CAWKRGLTGELFF. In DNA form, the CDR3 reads TGTGCCTGGAAGCGGGGATTAACCGGGGAGCTGTTTTTT.

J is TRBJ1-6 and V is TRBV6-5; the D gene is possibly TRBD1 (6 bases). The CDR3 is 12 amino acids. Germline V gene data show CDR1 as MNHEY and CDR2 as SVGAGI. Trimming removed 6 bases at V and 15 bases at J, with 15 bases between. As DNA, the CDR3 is TGTGCCAGCAGCAACAGGGCCTCCATCCTCCACTTT. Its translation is CASSNRASILHF.

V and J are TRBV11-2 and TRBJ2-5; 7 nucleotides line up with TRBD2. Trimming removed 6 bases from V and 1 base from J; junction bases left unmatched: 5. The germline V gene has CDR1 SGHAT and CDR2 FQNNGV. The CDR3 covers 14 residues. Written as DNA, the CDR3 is TGTGCCAGCAGACGAGCGGGGAGCCAAGAGACCCAGTACTTC. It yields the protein CASRRAGSQETQYF.

The CDR3 nucleotides read TGCGCCAGCAGCCAAGAGAGGGGGCCTGGGATGAACACTGAAGCTTTCTTT. This codes for CASSQERGPGMNTEAFF. The chain employs TRBV4-3 and TRBJ1-1; 7 bases line up with TRBD1. This CDR3 contains 17 residues. In germline, CDR1 is LGHNA, CDR2 YSLEER. V shed 0 bases, J shed 0 bases, and the junction held 7 bases outside the gene matches.

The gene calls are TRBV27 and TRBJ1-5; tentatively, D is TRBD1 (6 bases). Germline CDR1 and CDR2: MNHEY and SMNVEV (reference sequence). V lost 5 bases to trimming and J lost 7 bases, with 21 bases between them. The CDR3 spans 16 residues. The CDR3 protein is CASSAALVWGQQPQHF. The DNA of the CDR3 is TGTGCCAGCAGTGCAGCCTTAGTCTGGGGGCAACAGCCCCAGCATTTT.

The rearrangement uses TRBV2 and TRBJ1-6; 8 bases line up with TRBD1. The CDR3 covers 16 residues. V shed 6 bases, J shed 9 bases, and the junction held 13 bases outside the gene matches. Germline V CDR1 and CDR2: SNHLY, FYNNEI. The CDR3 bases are TGTGCCAGCAGCCTTAGCCGCGGACAGGGCACTTCACCCCTCCACTTT. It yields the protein CASSLSRGQGTSPLHF.